This record concerns one TCR beta chain sequence. Germline V gene lookup returns CDR1 SGHNT and CDR2 YYREEE (reference sequence). CDR3 length equals 15 residues. After removal of 0 bases from V and 2 bases from J, the junction contained 3 bases not matched to a gene. The data are from a study of OX40 agonist ivuxolimab in advanced cancers. Study in general: Patients' therapy was ivuxolimab, an antibody that acts as an agonist of OX40 (CD134). Three partial responders included one hepatocellular carcinoma patient and two cutaneous melanoma patients. It was permissible to have had prior anti-PD-1, anti-PD-L1 or anti-CTLA-4 therapy, and approximately 38% had some.

Sequencing was performed with immunoSEQ multiplex PCR; in TCRdb, only in-frame clones are kept and a portion is missing. The sample shows over 55,000 clones, 81% of them seen only once. Specimen: CD4+ or CD8+ T cells sorted from blood, collected in a trial of the OX40 agonist ivuxolimab. The genes are TRBV5-4 and TRBJ2-7; TRBD2 matches at 9 bases. This clonotype was obtained from an adult with an advanced solid tumor such as melanoma, head and neck, liver or kidney cancer. The CDR3 sequence is CASSLGLAATYEQYF. The CDR3 DNA reads as TGTGCCAGCAGCTTGGGACTAGCGGCAACCTACGAGCAGTACTTC.